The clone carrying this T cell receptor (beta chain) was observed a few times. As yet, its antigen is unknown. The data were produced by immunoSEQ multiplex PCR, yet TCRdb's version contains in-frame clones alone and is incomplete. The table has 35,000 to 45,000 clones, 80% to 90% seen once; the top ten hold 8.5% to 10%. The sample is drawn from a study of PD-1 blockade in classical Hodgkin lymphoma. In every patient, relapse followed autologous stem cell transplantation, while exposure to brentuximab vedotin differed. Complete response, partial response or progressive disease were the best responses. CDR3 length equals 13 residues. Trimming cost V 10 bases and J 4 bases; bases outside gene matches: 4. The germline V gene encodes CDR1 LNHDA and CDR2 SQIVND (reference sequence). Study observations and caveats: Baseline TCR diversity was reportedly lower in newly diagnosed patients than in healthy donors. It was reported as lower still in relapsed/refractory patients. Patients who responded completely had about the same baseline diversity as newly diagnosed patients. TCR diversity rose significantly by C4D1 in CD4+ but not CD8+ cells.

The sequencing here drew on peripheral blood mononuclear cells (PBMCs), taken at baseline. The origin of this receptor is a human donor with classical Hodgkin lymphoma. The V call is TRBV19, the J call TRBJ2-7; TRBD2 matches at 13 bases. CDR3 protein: CATRTSGSYEQYF. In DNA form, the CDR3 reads TGTGCCACCAGGACTAGCGGGAGTTACGAGCAGTACTTC.